This TCR beta chain was sequenced for a study of T cell changes during pregnancy in multiple sclerosis. Germline V gene sequence: CDR1 SGHDN, CDR2 FVKESK. The CDR3 is 13 amino acids. V shed 4 bases and J shed 1 base, with 7 bases lying between them. Libraries were prepared by immunoSEQ multiplex PCR; TCRdb keeps only in-frame clonotypes and omits some of them. The table lists tens of thousands of clones, about 92% of them singletons, with 0.8% to 1% in the top ten. This TCR was recovered from a female donor with multiple sclerosis, enrolled in a pregnancy study. The V gene is TRBV14, the J gene TRBJ1-1, with D perhaps matching TRBD1 (6 bases). The material was peripheral blood, obtained after pregnancy. The CDR3 DNA reads as TGTGCCAGCAGCCGCAGGGGGAACACTGAAGCTTTCTTT. As protein: CASSRRGNTEAFF.